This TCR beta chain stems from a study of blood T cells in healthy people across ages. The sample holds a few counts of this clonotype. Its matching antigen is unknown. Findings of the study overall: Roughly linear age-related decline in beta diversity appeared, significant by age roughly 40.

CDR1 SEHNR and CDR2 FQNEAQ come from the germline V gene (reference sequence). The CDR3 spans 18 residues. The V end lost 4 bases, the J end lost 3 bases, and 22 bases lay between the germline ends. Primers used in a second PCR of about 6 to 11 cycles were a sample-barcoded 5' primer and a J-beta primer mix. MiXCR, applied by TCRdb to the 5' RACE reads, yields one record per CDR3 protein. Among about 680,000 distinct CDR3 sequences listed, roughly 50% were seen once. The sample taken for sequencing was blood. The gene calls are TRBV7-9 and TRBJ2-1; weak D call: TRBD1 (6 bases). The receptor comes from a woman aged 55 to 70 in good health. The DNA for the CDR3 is TGTGCCAGCAGCTCTCCACCGGTGGGACAACCAGTCTACAATGAGCAGTTCTTC. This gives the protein CASSSPPVGQPVYNEQFF. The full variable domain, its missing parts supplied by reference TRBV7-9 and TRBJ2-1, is DTGVSQNPRHKITKRGQNVTFRCDPISEHNRLYWYRQTLGQGPEFLTYFQNEAQLEKSRLLSDRFSAERPKGSFSTLEIQRTEQGDSAMYLCASSSPPVGQPVYNEQFFGPGTRLTVL.